These 9 T cell receptor beta chains share one sample of origin, sequenced in a study of cytomegalovirus exposure and HLA in healthy donors. The PCR ran on 60 Vbeta and 13 Jbeta primers. The method was immunoSEQ multiplex PCR; TCRdb's version includes in-frame clones alone and lacks a portion of them. The sample has about 120,000 clones; roughly 82% are singletons. The specimen sequenced was PBMCs. Every receptor here comes from a woman aged 18 to 35 in good health and CMV-seronegative.

The chain recombines TRBV5-8 with TRBJ1-1; possible D gene TRBD1, 5 bases. Germline CDR1 is SGHTS and CDR2 is YDEGEE. This CDR3 region has 16 residues. The ends were cut back, 1 base at V and 6 bases at J, with 19 bases in the middle. The CDR3 protein is CASSLRQSGRVAEAFF. Written as DNA, the CDR3 is TGTGCCAGCAGCTTGAGACAATCGGGCAGGGTCGCTGAAGCTTTCTTT.

V is TRBV5-4 and J is TRBJ2-7, with a possible D match to TRBD2 (6 bases). The CDR3 consists of 15 residues. Germline V gives CDR1 SGHNT, CDR2 YYREEE (reference sequence). The V and J ends lost 3 bases and 2 bases respectively, with 15 bases between them. The CDR3 region is CASSSGGKGTYEQYF. The CDR3 DNA reads TGTGCCAGCAGCTCCGGAGGGAAGGGTACCTACGAGCAGTACTTC.

V is TRBV7-9 and J is TRBJ2-4, with TRBD2 matching over 8 bases. V shed 3 bases, J shed 0 bases, and the junction held 10 bases outside the gene matches. The CDR3 runs 18 residues. CDR1 is SEHNR, CDR2 FQNEAQ, per germline (reference sequence). CDR3 amino acids: CASSLSGGVILAKNIQYF. The CDR3 DNA is TGTGCCAGCAGCTTGTCGGGGGGGGTTATACTAGCCAAAAACATTCAGTACTTC.

The chain combines TRBV6-5 with TRBJ2-7; 8 bases fit TRBD2. CDR1 MNHEY and CDR2 SVGAGI come from the germline V gene. The CDR3 length is 14 residues. V was pared by 2 bases and J by 6 bases, with 6 bases of the junction left unmatched. In DNA form, the CDR3 reads TGTGCCAGCAGTTACGGACTAGCCGCCCCCGAGCAGTACTTC. Translated, it gives CASSYGLAAPEQYF.

The chain combines TRBV5-4 with TRBJ2-7, with 7 positions matching TRBD2. The CDR3 loop spans 15 amino acids. The V gene's germline CDR1 is SGHNT and CDR2 YYREEE (reference sequence). V lost 3 bases, J lost 4 bases, and 10 bases stayed unmatched. In nucleotides, the CDR3 is TGTGCCAGCAGCTCGGGGGAGGGGTTGAGGTACGAGCAGTACTTC. It translates to CASSSGEGLRYEQYF.

This clone was picked up a small number of times. This chain links TRBV6-5 with TRBJ1-3, with 8 nucleotides matching TRBD1. The J segment lost 2 bases and the V segment lost 4 bases, leaving 1 base of the junction unmatched. The length of the CDR3 is 14 residues. Germline-derived CDR1 and CDR2 are MNHEY and SVGAGI. The CDR3 coding sequence is TGTGCCAGCAGTTCGGACAGGGCTGGAAACACCATATATTTT. Its translation: CASSSDRAGNTIYF.

This clone was found a few times. The V gene is TRBV6-5, the J gene TRBJ1-6, with TRBD1 matching over 9 bases. This CDR3 has 15 residues. Germline V gene lookup returns CDR1 MNHEY and CDR2 SVGAGI. Trimming removed 4 bases from V and 6 bases from J; junction bases left unmatched: 4. The CDR3: CASSFRQGGNSPLHF. The CDR3 bases are TGTGCCAGCAGTTTCCGACAGGGGGGTAATTCACCCCTCCACTTT.

This sequence joins TRBV27 and TRBJ2-5; TRBD2 might be the D (6 bases). Per the germline V gene, CDR1 is MNHEY and CDR2 is SMNVEV (reference sequence). V was cut by 5 bases and J by 5 bases, with 15 bases left in between. The CDR3 is 14 residues long. Here the CDR3 DNA reads TGTGCCAGCAGTCCCACGAGACTAGGGGAGACCCAGTACTTC. Translation gives CASSPTRLGETQYF.

The rearrangement joins TRBV18 to TRBJ2-7, with TRBD1 matching over 9 bases. The CDR3 runs to 14 residues. CDR1 KGHSH and CDR2 LQKENI come from the germline V gene. V was clipped by 5 bases and J by 7 bases; unmatched bases: 9. CDR3 sequence reads: CASSSRTGDREQYF. CDR3 nucleotides: TGTGCCAGCTCATCGCGGACAGGGGACCGGGAGCAGTACTTC.